The 17 T cell receptor beta chains below come from one sample, sequenced in a study of blood T cell repertoires in COVID-19. The repertoire was sequenced with immunoSEQ multiplex PCR; TCRdb's copy has only in-frame clones and lacks some. The profile shows more than 200,000 clones, about 85% of them singletons. Sequencing was done on a sample of peripheral blood. The receptors stem from a man between 70 and 80 years old with acute or convalescent COVID-19.

This chain uses TRBV18 with TRBJ2-2; D may be TRBD1 (6 bases). This CDR3 region has 15 residues. V was pared by 5 bases and J by 0 bases, with 10 bases between. The germline CDR1 and CDR2 sequences are KGHSH and LQKENI. The CDR3 sequence: CASSGQFANTGELFF. DNA of the CDR3: TGTGCCAGCTCAGGACAGTTCGCGAACACCGGGGAGCTGTTTTTT.

The chain is built from TRBV19 and TRBJ1-4; TRBD1 is a possible D gene (5 bases). The CDR3 has 15 residues. Trimming stripped 3 bases from V and 10 bases from J, with 18 bases between. CDR1 is LNHDA and CDR2 is SQIVND in the germline V gene (reference sequence). The CDR3: CASSMKSTDLGKLFF. CDR3 nucleotide sequence: TGTGCCAGTAGTATGAAATCGACAGACCTTGGAAAACTGTTTTTT. Full variable domain (outside the CDR3, taken from reference TRBV19 and TRBJ1-4): DGGITQSPKYLFRKEGQNVTLSCEQNLNHDAMYWYRQDPGQGLRLIYYSQIVNDFQKGDIAEGYSVSREKKESFPLTVTSAQKNPTAFYLCASSMKSTDLGKLFFGSGTQLSVL.

The chain has TRBV7-7 and TRBJ1-6; D not certain. The germline V and J ends were trimmed by 0 bases and 10 bases, with 19 bases remaining between them. From germline, CDR1 is SSHAT and CDR2 FNYEAQ (reference sequence). The CDR3 covers 17 residues. In DNA, the CDR3 is TGTGCCAGCAGCTTAGCGTCGTCAGGTAGGAATTTCTCACCCCTCCACTTT. It encodes CASSLASSGRNFSPLHF.

The chain couples TRBV19 to TRBJ2-1, with a possible D match to TRBD1 (6 bases). This CDR3 region has 14 residues. Per the germline V gene, CDR1 is LNHDA and CDR2 is SQIVND (reference sequence). Trimming shortened V by 4 bases and J by 2 bases, and 9 bases separated the two germline ends. The CDR3 bases are TGTGCCAGTAGTACCACAGGGACCTACAATGAGCAGTTCTTC. The encoded protein is CASSTTGTYNEQFF.

J is TRBJ2-3 and V is TRBV11-3; D uncertain. CDR3 length equals 16 residues. The V gene lost 5 bases and the J gene lost 1 base, with 16 bases spanning the gap. The germline gives CDR1 SGHNT, CDR2 YENEEA. CDR3 nucleotide sequence: TGTGCCAGCAGCCCTGGAACAGCCTCGGGCACAGATACGCAGTATTTT. This codes for CASSPGTASGTDTQYF.

The CDR3 is CSVQGASEQYF. The CDR3 region has the DNA TGCAGCGTCCAGGGGGCTTCCGAGCAGTACTTC. The chain has TRBV29-1 and TRBJ2-7, with 8 bases matching TRBD1. With V trimmed by 6 bases and J by 6 bases, 4 bases remained unmatched. Germline CDR1 and CDR2: SQVTM and ANQGSEA. This CDR3 comprises 11 residues.

The chain is built from TRBV19 and TRBJ2-1; 9 bases agree with TRBD2. Germline CDR1 is LNHDA and CDR2 is SQIVND (reference sequence). The CDR3 sequence is 14 residues long. The V gene end was trimmed by 6 bases and the J gene end by 10 bases; junction bases not matched to a gene: 10. The CDR3 loop reads CASRAASGAIEQFF. In nucleotides, the CDR3 is TGTGCCAGTAGGGCGGCTAGCGGGGCAATAGAGCAGTTCTTC.

This clone was seen just once. The V call is TRBV7-9, the J call TRBJ1-6, with 8 bases matching TRBD1. Germline CDR1 is SEHNR and CDR2 is FQNEAQ (reference sequence). CDR3 length: 14 residues. Germline trimming cut 4 bases from V and 6 bases from J; bases unmatched to any gene: 2. The CDR3 bases are TGTGCCAGCAGCTCGGGACAGGCTAATTCACCCCTCCACTTT. Its protein is CASSSGQANSPLHF.

This clone was observed once. In nucleotides, the CDR3 is TGTGCCAGCAGTCGAGCAGGGGTCAATCAGCCCCAGCATTTT. It encodes CASSRAGVNQPQHF. This chain joins TRBV27 and TRBJ1-5; D may be TRBD1 (6 bases). Per the germline V gene, CDR1 is MNHEY and CDR2 is SMNVEV (reference sequence). Trimming cost V 5 bases and J 3 bases, with 11 bases left between them. The CDR3 loop spans 14 amino acids.

The chain is built from TRBV5-1 and TRBJ2-2; 11 bases line up with TRBD2. This CDR3 has 16 amino acids. The germline V gene has CDR1 SGHRS and CDR2 YFSETQ. The V and J ends lost 2 bases and 3 bases, in that order; junction bases with no gene match: 3. DNA for the CDR3: TGCGCCAGCAGCTTCGGACTAGCGGGCCACACCGGGGAGCTGTTTTTT. It yields the protein CASSFGLAGHTGELFF.

CDR3 sequence: CASSSQGLLSYNEQFF. The CDR3 DNA sequence: TGTGCCAGCAGCTCTCAGGGACTATTATCCTACAATGAGCAGTTCTTC. This rearrangement joins TRBV11-2 to TRBJ2-1; the match to TRBD2 covers 7 bases. Trimming at V came to 4 bases and at J to 1 base, leaving 7 bases not matched to a gene. This CDR3 comprises 16 residues. In germline, CDR1 is SGHAT, CDR2 FQNNGV. Full variable domain (rest looked up from reference TRBV11-2 and TRBJ2-1): EAGVAQSPRYKIIEKRQSVAFWCNPISGHATLYWYQQILGQGPKLLIQFQNNGVVDDSQLPKDRFSAERLKGVDSTLKIQPAKLEDSAVYLCASSSQGLLSYNEQFFGPGTRLTVL.

The chain carries TRBV18 and TRBJ1-1, with D possibly being TRBD1 (6 bases). Germline V gene data show CDR1 as KGHSH and CDR2 as LQKENI. The CDR3 length is 13 residues. The V gene lost 8 bases and the J gene lost 0 bases, with 10 bases spanning the gap. CDR3 residues: CASRQDMNTEAFF. DNA for the CDR3: TGTGCCAGCCGACAGGATATGAACACTGAAGCTTTCTTT.

V usage is TRBV19 and J usage is TRBJ1-3; the D is unclear. The germline V gene has CDR1 LNHDA and CDR2 SQIVND (reference sequence). The CDR3 loop spans 15 amino acids. V gave up 1 base and J gave up 3 bases, with 10 bases separating them. The CDR3 region has the DNA TGTGCCAGTAGTATAGTTTCAAACGGTGGAAACACCATATATTTT. Protein product: CASSIVSNGGNTIYF.

V usage is TRBV28 and J usage is TRBJ2-2, with D possibly TRBD1 on 6 matching bases. The CDR3 is 16 residues long. CDR1 MDHEN and CDR2 SYDVKM come from the germline V gene. The germline V and J ends were trimmed by 1 base and 10 bases, with 19 bases remaining between them. CDR3 bases: TGTGCCAGCAGTTTATCCCTAGGACAGTCCCTCGTGGAGCTGTTTTTT. Its translation is CASSLSLGQSLVELFF. The variable domain in full, with the rest retrieved from reference TRBV28 and TRBJ2-2, is DVKVTQSSRYLVKRTGEKVFLECVQDMDHENMFWYRQDPGLGLRLIYFSYDVKMKEKGDIPEGYSVSREKKERFSLILESASTNQTSMYLCASSLSLGQSLVELFFGEGSRLTVL.

This clone is a singleton in its sample. The genes are TRBV19 and TRBJ2-4, with 10 bases that match TRBD1. From germline, CDR1 is LNHDA and CDR2 SQIVND (reference sequence). CDR3 length: 15 amino acids. Trimming cost V 6 bases and J 6 bases; bases outside gene matches: 8. As DNA, the CDR3 is TGTGCCAGTAGACCGACAGGGGGCCTTAGAAACATTCAGTACTTC. It is translated as CASRPTGGLRNIQYF.

The V call is TRBV6-5, the J call TRBJ2-1, with 8 bases matching TRBD2. The CDR3 sequence is 15 residues long. In germline, CDR1 is MNHEY, CDR2 SVGAGI. J was trimmed by 0 bases and V by 6 bases; bases with no gene match: 4. CDR3: CASRSSGHSYNEQFF. The CDR3 nucleotides read TGTGCCAGCAGGTCTAGCGGGCACTCCTACAATGAGCAGTTCTTC.

This clone showed up just once. J is TRBJ2-1 and V is TRBV5-1, with 7 nucleotides matching TRBD1. Per germline, CDR1 SGHRS and CDR2 YFSETQ. V was clipped by 2 bases and J by 5 bases; unmatched bases: 1. The CDR3 consists of 13 residues. DNA of the CDR3: TGCGCCAGCAGCTTAGGGACAGACAATGAGCAGTTCTTC. Its translation: CASSLGTDNEQFF.